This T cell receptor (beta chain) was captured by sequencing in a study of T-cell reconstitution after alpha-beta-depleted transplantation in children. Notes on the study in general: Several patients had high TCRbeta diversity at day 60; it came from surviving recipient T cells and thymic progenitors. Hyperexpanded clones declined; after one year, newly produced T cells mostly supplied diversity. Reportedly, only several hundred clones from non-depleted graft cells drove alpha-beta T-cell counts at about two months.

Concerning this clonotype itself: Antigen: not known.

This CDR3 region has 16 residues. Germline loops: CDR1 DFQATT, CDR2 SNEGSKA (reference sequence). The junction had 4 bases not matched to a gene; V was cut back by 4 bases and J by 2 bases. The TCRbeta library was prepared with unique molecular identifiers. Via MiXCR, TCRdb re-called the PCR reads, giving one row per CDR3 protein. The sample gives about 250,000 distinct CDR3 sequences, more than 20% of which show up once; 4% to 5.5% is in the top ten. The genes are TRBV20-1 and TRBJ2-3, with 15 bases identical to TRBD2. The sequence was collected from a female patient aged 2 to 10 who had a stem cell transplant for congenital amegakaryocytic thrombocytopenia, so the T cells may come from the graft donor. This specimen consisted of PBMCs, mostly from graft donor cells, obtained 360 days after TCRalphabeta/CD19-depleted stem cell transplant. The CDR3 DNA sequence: TGCAGTGCTACGGGACTAGCGGGGGGACCCACAGATACGCAGTATTTT. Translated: CSATGLAGGPTDTQYF.